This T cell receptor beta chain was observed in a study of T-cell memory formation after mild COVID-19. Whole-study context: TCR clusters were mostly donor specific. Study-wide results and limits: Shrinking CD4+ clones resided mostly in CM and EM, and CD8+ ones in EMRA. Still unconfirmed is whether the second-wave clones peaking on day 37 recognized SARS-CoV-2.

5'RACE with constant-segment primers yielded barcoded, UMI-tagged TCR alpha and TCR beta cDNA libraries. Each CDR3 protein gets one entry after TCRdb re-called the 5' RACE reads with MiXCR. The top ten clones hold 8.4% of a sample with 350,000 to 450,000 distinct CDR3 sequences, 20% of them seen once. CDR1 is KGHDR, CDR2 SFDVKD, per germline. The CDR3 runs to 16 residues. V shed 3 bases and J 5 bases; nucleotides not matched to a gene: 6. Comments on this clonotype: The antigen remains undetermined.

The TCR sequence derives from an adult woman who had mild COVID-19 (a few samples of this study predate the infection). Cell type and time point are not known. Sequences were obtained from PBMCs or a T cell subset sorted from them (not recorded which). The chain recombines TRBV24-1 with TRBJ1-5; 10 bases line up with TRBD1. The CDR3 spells CATSDPGTGVDQPQHF. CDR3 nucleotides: TGTGCCACCAGTGATCCCGGGACAGGGGTTGATCAGCCCCAGCATTTT.